These 16 T cell receptor beta chains came from one sample sequenced in a study of cytomegalovirus exposure and HLA in healthy donors (dated by TCRdb to between 2016 and 2019). The library came from the immunoSEQ multiplex PCR assay. TCRdb obtained this table from immuneACCESS and retained in-frame rearrangements with V and J assigned. These tables miss some clones; where compared with another copy, unresolved V genes account for less than half of the shortfall, and the remainder is unexplained. For this sample there are 150,000 to 200,000 clones; more than 80% appear just once. The top ten hold around 6.7% of the sample. Sequences were obtained from PBMCs. The receptors derive from a man aged 18-30 years in good health and CMV-seropositive.

This chain links TRBV7-9 with TRBJ2-1, with 9 bases lining up with TRBD1. This CDR3 is built from 14 residues. V trimming: 5 bases; J trimming: 4 bases; junction bases outside the gene matches: 3. In germline, CDR1 is SEHNR, CDR2 FQNEAQ (reference sequence). The CDR3 spells CASSPGTGYNEQFF. The CDR3 region has the DNA TGTGCCAGCAGCCCCGGGACAGGGTACAATGAGCAGTTCTTC.

The chain is built from TRBV6-1 and TRBJ2-5, with 7 bases identical to TRBD2. The CDR3 length is 14 residues. The ends lost 6 bases at V and 0 bases at J; junction bases unmatched: 4. Germline CDR1 is MNHNS and CDR2 is SASEGT. This chain's CDR3 is CASRAGRYQETQYF. CDR3 sequence (DNA): TGTGCCAGCAGAGCGGGAAGGTACCAAGAGACCCAGTACTTC.

The J gene is TRBJ2-1, the V gene TRBV7-9, with 7 nucleotides matching TRBD2. This CDR3 has 16 amino acids. The V segment lost 1 base and the J segment 6 bases; nucleotides outside the gene matches: 9. Germline loops: CDR1 SEHNR, CDR2 FQNEAQ (reference sequence). The CDR3 reads CASSLGSGNSRNEQFF. The CDR3 DNA follows: TGTGCCAGCAGCTTAGGGAGCGGGAATTCCCGCAATGAGCAGTTCTTC.

The chain uses TRBV9 and TRBJ2-7; a possible D gene is TRBD2 (5 bases). Germline assignment: CDR1 SGDLS and CDR2 YYNGEE. The V gene lost 1 base and the J gene lost 5 bases, with 13 bases spanning the gap. The CDR3 contains 14 residues. The CDR3 here is CASSVRWETNEQYF. For the CDR3, the DNA is TGTGCCAGCAGCGTACGGTGGGAGACTAACGAGCAGTACTTC.

The chain links TRBV27 to TRBJ2-4; D is ambiguous. Germline V CDR1 and CDR2: MNHEY, SMNVEV (reference sequence). The V end lost 6 bases, the J end lost 6 bases, and 6 bases lay between the germline ends. This CDR3 has 11 amino acids. In nucleotides, the CDR3 is TGTGCCAGCAGGTCCGGAAACATTCAGTACTTC. It specifies CASRSGNIQYF.

The V and J genes are TRBV5-6 and TRBJ2-1; the D gene is possibly TRBD2 (6 bases). Germline values: CDR1 SGHDT, CDR2 YYEEEE. Between the trimmed V and J ends, which lost 4 bases and 15 bases, there was a span of 23 bases. The CDR3 is 14 residues long. As DNA, the CDR3 is TGTGCCAGCAGCCGTTTTTCAGGCTCCCTAGCGCTGTTCTTC. Translating gives CASSRFSGSLALFF.

The chain combines TRBV11-2 with TRBJ2-2; TRBD2 matches 10 bases. The CDR3 contains 18 residues. J was trimmed by 1 base and V by 3 bases; bases with no gene match: 8. CDR1 SGHAT and CDR2 FQNNGV come from the germline V gene. CDR3 in DNA: TGTGCCAGCAGCTTTTGGCTAGCGGGAGATTGGAACACCGGGGAGCTGTTTTTT. Residues: CASSFWLAGDWNTGELFF.

The chain employs TRBV30 and TRBJ1-1; 7 positions agree with TRBD1. From germline, CDR1 is GTSNPN and CDR2 SVGIG (reference sequence). V lost 0 bases to trimming and J lost 3 bases; unmatched junction nucleotides: 7. The CDR3 consists of 15 residues. The CDR3 DNA reads as TGTGCCTGGAGTGTCCCTGAGACAGGGTACACTGAAGCTTTCTTT. This gives the protein CAWSVPETGYTEAFF.

This clone was counted a few times. The V gene is TRBV2, the J gene TRBJ1-2; no clear D. V lost 2 bases and J lost 2, with 6 bases in between. The CDR3 covers 13 residues. CDR1 and CDR2 from the germline V gene are SNHLY and FYNNEI. The CDR3 protein is CASSESGNYGYTF. The DNA of the CDR3 is TGTGCCAGCAGTGAATCGGGGAACTATGGCTACACCTTC. Looking up the rest from reference TRBV2 and TRBJ1-2 gives the full variable domain: EPEVTQTPSHQVTQMGQEVILRCVPISNHLYFYWYRQILGQKVEFLVSFYNNEISEKSEIFDDQFSVERPDGSNFTLKIRSTKLEDSAMYFCASSESGNYGYTFGSGTRLTVV.

The chain uses TRBV7-6 and TRBJ2-5; D remains unclear. V was clipped by 4 bases and J by 4 bases, with 7 bases between them. CDR3 length equals 12 residues. Germline V gives CDR1 SGHVS, CDR2 FNYEAQ. DNA for the CDR3: TGTGCCAGCAGCTCGTTCCTAGAGACCCAGTACTTC. Protein: CASSSFLETQYF.

The chain carries TRBV13 and TRBJ1-4; D call uncertain. V lost 5 bases to trimming and J lost 8 bases, with 15 bases between them. CDR3 length: 14 residues. Germline CDR1 is PRHDT and CDR2 is FYEKMQ (reference sequence). CDR3 sequence (DNA): TGTGCCAGCAGCGTCGGGGAGAAGGGCGAAAAACTGTTTTTT. Residues: CASSVGEKGEKLFF.

This clone is a singleton in its sample. V is TRBV19 and J is TRBJ2-7, with TRBD1 as a possible D gene (5 bases). Germline loops: CDR1 LNHDA, CDR2 SQIVND (reference sequence). V shed 3 bases and J shed 2 bases, with 11 bases lying between them. This CDR3 spans 14 amino acids. In DNA form, the CDR3 reads TGTGCCAGTAGTATGTTTGACAGTACCTACGAGCAGTACTTC. It translates to CASSMFDSTYEQYF. Full variable domain (remainder filled in from reference TRBV19 and TRBJ2-7): DGGITQSPKYLFRKEGQNVTLSCEQNLNHDAMYWYRQDPGQGLRLIYYSQIVNDFQKGDIAEGYSVSREKKESFPLTVTSAQKNPTAFYLCASSMFDSTYEQYFGPGTRLTVT.

V gene TRBV28 combines with J gene TRBJ1-2, with 9 bases identical to TRBD1. Germline loops: CDR1 MDHEN, CDR2 SYDVKM. Trimming took 5 bases from V and 8 from J; bases not matched to a gene: 9. The CDR3 runs 14 residues. The DNA for the CDR3 is TGTGCCAGCAGTAGATCCGGGACAGGGAACGGCTACACCTTC. Residues: CASSRSGTGNGYTF.

The J gene is TRBJ2-7, the V gene TRBV18; a weak D match, TRBD2 (7 bases). The CDR3 is 17 residues long. Germline CDR1 is KGHSH and CDR2 is LQKENI. V was pared by 3 bases and J by 7 bases, with 25 bases between. The CDR3 protein is CASSPRDGARGGGEQYF. The CDR3 DNA sequence: TGTGCCAGCTCACCCCGGGACGGAGCTCGCGGGGGCGGGGAGCAGTACTTC.

This chain uses TRBV28 with TRBJ1-2; perhaps TRBD1 as D (5 bases). The V gene's germline CDR1 is MDHEN and CDR2 SYDVKM. The CDR3 length is 15 residues. With 8 bases removed from V and 5 bases from J, the gap between germline ends came to 21 bases. CDR3 coding DNA: TGTGCCAGCTCGACCTCCCCACAGGAGAGTTATGGCTACACCTTC. Its protein product is CASSTSPQESYGYTF.

This clone has just one count. The chain uses TRBV5-6 and TRBJ2-7; perhaps TRBD2 as D (6 bases). Trimming took off 1 base at V and 4 bases at J, with 12 bases between the two ends. The CDR3 consists of 14 residues. Germline loops: CDR1 SGHDT, CDR2 YYEEEE. The CDR3 region is CASSLRGGEYEQYF. In DNA, the CDR3 is TGTGCCAGCAGCTTGCGAGGCGGGGAATACGAGCAGTACTTC. Full variable domain (rest looked up from reference TRBV5-6 and TRBJ2-7): DAGVTQSPTHLIKTRGQQVTLRCSPKSGHDTVSWYQQALGQGPQFIFQYYEEEERQRGNFPDRFSGHQFPNYSSELNVNALLLGDSALYLCASSLRGGEYEQYFGPGTRLTVT.